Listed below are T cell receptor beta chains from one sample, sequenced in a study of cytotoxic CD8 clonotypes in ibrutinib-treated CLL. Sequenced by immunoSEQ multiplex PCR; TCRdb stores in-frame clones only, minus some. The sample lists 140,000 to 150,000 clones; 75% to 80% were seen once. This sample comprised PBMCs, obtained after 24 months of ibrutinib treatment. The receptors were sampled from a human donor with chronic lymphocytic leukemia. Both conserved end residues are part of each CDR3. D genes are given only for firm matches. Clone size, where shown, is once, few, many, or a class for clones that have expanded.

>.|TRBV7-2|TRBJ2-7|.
TGTGCCAGCAGCTTTAGGGGCTACGAGCAGTACTTC
CASSFRGYEQYF
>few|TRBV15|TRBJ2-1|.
TGTGCCACCCTAGGGACCCTGGGGAATGAGCAGTTCTTC
CATLGTLGNEQFF
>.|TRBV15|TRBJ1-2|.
TGTGCCACCGGGCCCGGCTACACCTTC
CATGPGYTF
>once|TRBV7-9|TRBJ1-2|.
TGTGCCAGCAGCTTAGGACAGCGCTATGGCTACACCTTC
CASSLGQRYGYTF
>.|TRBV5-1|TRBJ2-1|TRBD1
TGCGCCAGCAGCTTGGCGGGGACAGGGGGCTACAATGAGCAGTTCTTC
CASSLAGTGGYNEQFF
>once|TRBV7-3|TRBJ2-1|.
TGTGCCAGCAGCCCCCAGGGGGGGGGCAATGAGCAGTTCTTC
CASSPQGGGNEQFF
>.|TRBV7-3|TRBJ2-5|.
TGTGCCAGCAGCTTAATGGGCACGCGACAAGAGACCCAGTACTTC
CASSLMGTRQETQYF
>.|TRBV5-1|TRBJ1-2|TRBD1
TGCGCCAGCAGCTTGGGCCGGGACAGGGGACCGGTCTATGGCTACACCTTC
CASSLGRDRGPVYGYTF
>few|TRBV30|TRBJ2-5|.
TGTGCCTGGAGCGCAGGGGAGACCCAGTACTTC
CAWSAGETQYF
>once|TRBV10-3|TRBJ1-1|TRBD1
TGTGCCATCAGTGAGTTCCAGGGGGCGAGCACTGAAGCTTTCTTT
CAISEFQGASTEAFF
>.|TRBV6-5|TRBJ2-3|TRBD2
TGTGCCAGCAGGCTAGCGGGGGGGGCAGATACGCAGTATTTT
CASRLAGGADTQYF
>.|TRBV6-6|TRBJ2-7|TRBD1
TGTGCCAGCAGTACACCGGGACAGAGGAGCTCCTACGAGCAGTACTTC
CASSTPGQRSSYEQYF
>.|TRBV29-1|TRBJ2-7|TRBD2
TGCAGCGTTGATTCCGGGGGGGGCGAGCAGTACTTC
CSVDSGGGEQYF
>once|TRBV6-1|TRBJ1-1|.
TGTGCCAGCAGTGAAGTCCCCGGACGGACGAACACTGAAGCTTTCTTT
CASSEVPGRTNTEAFF
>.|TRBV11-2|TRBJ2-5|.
TGTGCCAGCAGCCCGGGGAGTGGGCTAGAGACCCAGTACTTC
CASSPGSGLETQYF
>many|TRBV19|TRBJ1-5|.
TGTGCCAGTAGTTGGGAGGGCAATCAGCCCCAGCATTTT
CASSWEGNQPQHF
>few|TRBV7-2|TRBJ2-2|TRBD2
TGTGCCACCACTAGCGGGGCGAACACCGGGGAGCTGTTTTTT
CATTSGANTGELFF
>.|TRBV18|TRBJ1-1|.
TGTGCCAGCTCACCCTCCCCTGGTTCTAACACTGAAGCTTTCTTT
CASSPSPGSNTEAFF
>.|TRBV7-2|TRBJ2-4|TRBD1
TGTGCCAGCAGCCCCCGACAGGGAAACATTCAGTACTTC
CASSPRQGNIQYF
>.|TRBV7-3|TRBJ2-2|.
TGTGCCAGCAGCCTCAACAGGGTCCCCACCGGGGAGCTGTTTTTT
CASSLNRVPTGELFF
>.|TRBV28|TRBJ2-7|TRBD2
TGTGCCAGCAGTTTACCGGGACTAGTATACGAGCAGTACTTC
CASSLPGLVYEQYF
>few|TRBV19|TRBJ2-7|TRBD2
TGTGCCAGTAGCGTCACTAGCGTCCCCCCCTACGAGCAGTACTTC
CASSVTSVPPYEQYF
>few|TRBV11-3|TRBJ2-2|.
TGTGCCAGCAGCTACGTGGGGACCGGGGAGCTGTTTTTT
CASSYVGTGELFF
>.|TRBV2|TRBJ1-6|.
TGTGCCCGAAACAGGGTTGAAAATTCACCCCTCCACTTT
CARNRVENSPLHF
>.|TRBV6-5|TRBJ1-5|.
TGTGCCAGCAGGAGGCGGGGGAATCAGCCCCAGCATTTT
CASRRRGNQPQHF
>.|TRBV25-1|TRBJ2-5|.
TGTGCCAGCAGTGAACTGGGAGCAGGGTGGGCAGAGACCCAGTACTTC
CASSELGAGWAETQYF
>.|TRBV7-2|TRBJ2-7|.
TGTGCCAGCAGCTCTTCCCCGGGAGAGCAGTACTTC
CASSSSPGEQYF
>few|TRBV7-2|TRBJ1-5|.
TGTGCCAGCAGCCCGAGATGGGGGCGCAATCAGCCCCAGCATTTT
CASSPRWGRNQPQHF
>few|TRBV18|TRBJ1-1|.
TGTGCCAGCTCACCCACGGGGGGCACTGAAGCTTTCTTT
CASSPTGGTEAFF
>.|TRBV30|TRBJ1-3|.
TGTGCCTGGAGTGTGGGTAACACCATATATTTT
CAWSVGNTIYF
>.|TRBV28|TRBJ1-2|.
TGTGCCAGCAGCCCCCCGGGCTACTATGGCTACACCTTC
CASSPPGYYGYTF
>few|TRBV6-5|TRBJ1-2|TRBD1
TGTGCCAGCAGTCCACACACAGGGGGCGGCTACACCTTC
CASSPHTGGGYTF
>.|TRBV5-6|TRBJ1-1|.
TGTGCCAGCAGTTCAGTAGGGGAGGGGAACACTGAAGCTTTCTTT
CASSSVGEGNTEAFF
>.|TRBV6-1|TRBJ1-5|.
TGTGCCAGCAGTGAAGCGAATGGAGGTGGCCCCCAGCATTTT
CASSEANGGGPQHF
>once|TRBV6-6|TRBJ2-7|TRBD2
TGTGCCAGCAGTTACTCTGGGGGTAGCGGGAGTGCCGAGCAGTACTTC
CASSYSGGSGSAEQYF
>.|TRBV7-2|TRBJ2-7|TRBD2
TGTGCCAGCAGCTTAGGGGCCAGCGGGGCAACCTACGAGCAGTACTTC
CASSLGASGATYEQYF
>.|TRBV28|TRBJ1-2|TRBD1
TGTGCCAGCAGTTCACCGTCGGGACAGGGGGCGGTGAACTATGGCTACACCTTC
CASSSPSGQGAVNYGYTF
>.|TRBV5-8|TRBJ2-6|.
TGTGCCAGCAGTATTCAGGCCAACGTCCTGACTTTC
CASSIQANVLTF
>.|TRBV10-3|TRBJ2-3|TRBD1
TGTGCCATCAGTGGGATGACAGGGGCGGATACGCAGTATTTT
CAISGMTGADTQYF
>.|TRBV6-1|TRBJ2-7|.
TGTGCCAGCATTGGGGTTTACGAGCAGTACTTC
CASIGVYEQYF
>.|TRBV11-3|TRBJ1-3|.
TGTGCCAGCAGCTCCGGGGAGGGAAACACCATATATTTT
CASSSGEGNTIYF